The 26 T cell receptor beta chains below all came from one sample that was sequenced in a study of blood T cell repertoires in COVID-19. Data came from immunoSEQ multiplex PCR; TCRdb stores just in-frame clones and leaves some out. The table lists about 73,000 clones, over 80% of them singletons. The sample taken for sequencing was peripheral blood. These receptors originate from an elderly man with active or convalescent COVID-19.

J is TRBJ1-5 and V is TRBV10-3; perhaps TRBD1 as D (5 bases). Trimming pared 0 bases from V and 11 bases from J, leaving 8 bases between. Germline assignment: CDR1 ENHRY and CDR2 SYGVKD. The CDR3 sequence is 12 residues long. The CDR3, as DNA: TGTGCCATCAGTGAGTCGAAAGGGGCCCAGCATTTT. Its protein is CAISESKGAQHF.

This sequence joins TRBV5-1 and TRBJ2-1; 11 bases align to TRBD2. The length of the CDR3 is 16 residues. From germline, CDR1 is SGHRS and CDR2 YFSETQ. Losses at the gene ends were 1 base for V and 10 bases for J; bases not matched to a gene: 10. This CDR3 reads CASSLRLVAGGPEQFF. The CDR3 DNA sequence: TGCGCCAGCAGCTTGAGGTTGGTAGCGGGGGGGCCCGAGCAGTTCTTC.

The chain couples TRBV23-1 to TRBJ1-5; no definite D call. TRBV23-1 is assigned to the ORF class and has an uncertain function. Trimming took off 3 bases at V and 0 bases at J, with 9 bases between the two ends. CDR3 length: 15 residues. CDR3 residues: CASSHANYSNQPQHF. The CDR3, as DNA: TGCGCCAGCAGTCACGCGAATTATAGCAATCAGCCCCAGCATTTT.

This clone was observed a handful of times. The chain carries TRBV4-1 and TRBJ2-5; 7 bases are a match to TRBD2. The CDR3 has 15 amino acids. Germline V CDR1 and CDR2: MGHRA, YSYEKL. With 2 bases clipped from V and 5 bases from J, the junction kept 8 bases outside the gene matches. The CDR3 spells CASSQMGGNEETQYF. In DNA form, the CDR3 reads TGCGCCAGCAGCCAAATGGGGGGGAACGAGGAGACCCAGTACTTC.

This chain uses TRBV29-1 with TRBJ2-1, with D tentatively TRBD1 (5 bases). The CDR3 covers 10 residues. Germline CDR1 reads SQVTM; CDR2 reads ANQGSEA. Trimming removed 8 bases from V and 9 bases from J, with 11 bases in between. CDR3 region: CSTFDSEQFF. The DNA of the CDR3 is TGCAGCACCTTCGACAGTGAGCAGTTCTTC.

Here the CDR3 DNA reads TGTGCCAGCAGCTACAATAACTATGGCTACACCTTC. This gives the protein CASSYNNYGYTF. The rearrangement joins TRBV7-2 to TRBJ1-2, with no clear D. Germline-derived CDR1 and CDR2 are SGHTA and FQGNSA. The germline V and J ends were trimmed by 4 bases and 1 base, with 4 bases remaining between them. The CDR3 totals 12 residues. The variable domain in full, completed from reference TRBV7-2 and TRBJ1-2, reads GAGVSQSPSNKVTEKGKDVELRCDPISGHTALYWYRQSLGQGLEFLIYFQGNSAPDKSGLPSDRFSAERTGGSVSTLTIQRTQQEDSAVYLCASSYNNYGYTFGSGTRLTVV.

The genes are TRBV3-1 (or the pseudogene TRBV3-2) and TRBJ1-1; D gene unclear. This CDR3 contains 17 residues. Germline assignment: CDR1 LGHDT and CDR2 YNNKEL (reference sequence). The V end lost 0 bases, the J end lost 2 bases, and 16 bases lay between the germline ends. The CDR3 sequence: CASSQDLSAGANTEAFF. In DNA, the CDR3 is TGTGCCAGCAGCCAAGATCTTTCAGCAGGTGCTAACACTGAAGCTTTCTTT.

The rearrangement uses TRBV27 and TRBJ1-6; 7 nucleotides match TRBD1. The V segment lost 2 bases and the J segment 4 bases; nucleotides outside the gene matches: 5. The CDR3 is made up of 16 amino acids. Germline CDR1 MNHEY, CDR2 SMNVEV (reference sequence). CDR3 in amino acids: CASSLGGGSYNSPLHF. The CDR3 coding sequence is TGTGCCAGCAGTTTAGGAGGGGGCAGTTATAATTCACCCCTCCACTTT.

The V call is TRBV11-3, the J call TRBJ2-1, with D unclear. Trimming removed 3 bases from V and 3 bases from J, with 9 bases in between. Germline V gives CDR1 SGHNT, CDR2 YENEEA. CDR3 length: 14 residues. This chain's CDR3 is CASSLVAFYNEQFF. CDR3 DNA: TGTGCCAGCAGCTTGGTAGCCTTCTACAATGAGCAGTTCTTC.

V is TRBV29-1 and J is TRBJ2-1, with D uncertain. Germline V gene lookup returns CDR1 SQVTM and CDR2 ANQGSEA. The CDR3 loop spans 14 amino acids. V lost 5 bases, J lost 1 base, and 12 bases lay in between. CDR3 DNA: TGCAGCGTTAACGGGTGGCAGTCCTACAATGAGCAGTTCTTC. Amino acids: CSVNGWQSYNEQFF.

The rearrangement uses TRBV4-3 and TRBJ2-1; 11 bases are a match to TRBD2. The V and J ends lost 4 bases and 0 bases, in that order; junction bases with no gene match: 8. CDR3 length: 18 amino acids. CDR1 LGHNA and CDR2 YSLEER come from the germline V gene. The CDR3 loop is CASSRRPSGRSSYNEQFF. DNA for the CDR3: TGCGCCAGCAGCCGGCGTCCTAGCGGGAGGAGCTCCTACAATGAGCAGTTCTTC.

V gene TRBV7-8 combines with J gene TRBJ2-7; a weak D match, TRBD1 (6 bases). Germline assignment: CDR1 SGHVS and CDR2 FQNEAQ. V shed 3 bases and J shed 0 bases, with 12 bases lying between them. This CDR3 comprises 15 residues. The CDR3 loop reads CASSLDSRGSYEQYF. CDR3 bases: TGTGCCAGCAGCTTGGATAGCAGGGGCTCCTACGAGCAGTACTTC. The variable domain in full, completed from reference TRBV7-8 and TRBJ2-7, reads GAGVSQSPRYKVAKRGQDVALRCDPISGHVSLFWYQQALGQGPEFLTYFQNEAQLDKSGLPSDRFFAERPEGSVSTLKIQRTQQEDSAVYLCASSLDSRGSYEQYFGPGTRLTVT.

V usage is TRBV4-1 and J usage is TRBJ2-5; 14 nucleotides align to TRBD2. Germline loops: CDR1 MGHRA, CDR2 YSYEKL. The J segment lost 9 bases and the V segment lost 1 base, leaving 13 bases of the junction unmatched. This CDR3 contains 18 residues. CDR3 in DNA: TGCGCCAGCAGCCAAGTTAGTGGGACTAGCGGGGGAGCGGGGGCCCAGTACTTC. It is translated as CASSQVSGTSGGAGAQYF.

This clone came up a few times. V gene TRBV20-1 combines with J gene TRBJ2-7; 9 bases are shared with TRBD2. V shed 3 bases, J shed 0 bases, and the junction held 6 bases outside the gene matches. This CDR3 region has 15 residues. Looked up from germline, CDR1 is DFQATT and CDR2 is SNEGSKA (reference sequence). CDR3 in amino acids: CSASDVSGSSYEQYF. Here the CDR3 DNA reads TGCAGTGCTAGTGACGTTAGCGGGAGCTCCTACGAGCAGTACTTC.

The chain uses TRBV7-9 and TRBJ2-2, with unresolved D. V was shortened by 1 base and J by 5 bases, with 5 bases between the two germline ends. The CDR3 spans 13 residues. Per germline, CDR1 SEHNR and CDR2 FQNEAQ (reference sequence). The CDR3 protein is CASSLGATGELFF. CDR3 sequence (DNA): TGTGCCAGCAGCTTAGGAGCGACCGGGGAGCTGTTTTTT.

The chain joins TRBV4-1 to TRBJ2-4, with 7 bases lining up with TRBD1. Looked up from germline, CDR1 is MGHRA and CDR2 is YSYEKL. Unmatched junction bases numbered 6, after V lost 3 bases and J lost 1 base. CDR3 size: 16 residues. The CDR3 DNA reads TGCGCCAGCAGCCACGTGATGACAGGGGCCAAAAACATTCAGTACTTC. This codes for CASSHVMTGAKNIQYF.

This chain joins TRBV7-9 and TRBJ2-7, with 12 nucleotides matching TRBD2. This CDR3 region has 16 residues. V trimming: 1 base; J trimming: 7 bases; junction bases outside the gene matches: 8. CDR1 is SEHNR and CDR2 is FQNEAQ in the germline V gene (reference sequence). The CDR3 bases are TGTGCCAGCAGCTTAGGGCTGCTAGCGGGAGGGGGTGAGCAGTACTTC. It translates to CASSLGLLAGGGEQYF. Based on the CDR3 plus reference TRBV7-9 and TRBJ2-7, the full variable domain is DTGVSQNPRHKITKRGQNVTFRCDPISEHNRLYWYRQTLGQGPEFLTYFQNEAQLEKSRLLSDRFSAERPKGSFSTLEIQRTEQGDSAMYLCASSLGLLAGGGEQYFGPGTRLTVT.

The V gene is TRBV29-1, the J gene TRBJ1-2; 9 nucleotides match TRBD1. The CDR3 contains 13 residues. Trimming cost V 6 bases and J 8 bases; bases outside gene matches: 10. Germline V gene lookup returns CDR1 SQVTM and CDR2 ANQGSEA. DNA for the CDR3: TGCAGCGTACGGGACAGGGAAGATGGGGGCTACACCTTC. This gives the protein CSVRDREDGGYTF. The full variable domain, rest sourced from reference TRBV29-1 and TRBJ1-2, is SAVISQKPSRDICQRGTSLTIQCQVDSQVTMMFWYRQQPGQSLTLIATANQGSEATYESGFVIDKFPISRPNLTFSTLTVSNMSPEDSSIYLCSVRDREDGGYTFGSGTRLTVV.

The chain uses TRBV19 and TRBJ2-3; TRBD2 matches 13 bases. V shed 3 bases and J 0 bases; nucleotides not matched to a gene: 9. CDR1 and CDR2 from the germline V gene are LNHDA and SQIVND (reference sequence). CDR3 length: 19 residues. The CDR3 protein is CASSIFGLAGVPSTDTQYF. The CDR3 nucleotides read TGTGCCAGTAGTATTTTCGGACTAGCGGGGGTACCTAGCACAGATACGCAGTATTTT.

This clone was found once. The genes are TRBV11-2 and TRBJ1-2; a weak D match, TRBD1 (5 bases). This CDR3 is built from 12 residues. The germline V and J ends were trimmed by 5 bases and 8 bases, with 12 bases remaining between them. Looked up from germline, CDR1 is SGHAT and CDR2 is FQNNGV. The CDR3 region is CASSVRVGGYTF. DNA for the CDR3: TGTGCCAGCAGCGTCAGGGTAGGCGGCTACACCTTC.

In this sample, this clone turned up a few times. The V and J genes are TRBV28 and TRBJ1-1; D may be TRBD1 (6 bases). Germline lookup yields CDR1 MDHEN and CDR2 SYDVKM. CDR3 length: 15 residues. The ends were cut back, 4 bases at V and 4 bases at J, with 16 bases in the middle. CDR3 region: CASSWALRGATEAFF. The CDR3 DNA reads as TGTGCCAGCAGTTGGGCTCTGCGGGGGGCCACTGAAGCTTTCTTT. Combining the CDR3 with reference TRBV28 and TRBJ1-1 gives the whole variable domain DVKVTQSSRYLVKRTGEKVFLECVQDMDHENMFWYRQDPGLGLRLIYFSYDVKMKEKGDIPEGYSVSREKKERFSLILESASTNQTSMYLCASSWALRGATEAFFGQGTRLTVV.

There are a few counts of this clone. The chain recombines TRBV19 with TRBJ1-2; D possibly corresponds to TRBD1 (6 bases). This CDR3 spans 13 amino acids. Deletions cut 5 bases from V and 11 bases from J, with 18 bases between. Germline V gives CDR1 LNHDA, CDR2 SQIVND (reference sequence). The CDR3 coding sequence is TGTGCCAGTAGTCCGACGACAGGAGTGCGGTACACCTTC. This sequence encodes CASSPTTGVRYTF.

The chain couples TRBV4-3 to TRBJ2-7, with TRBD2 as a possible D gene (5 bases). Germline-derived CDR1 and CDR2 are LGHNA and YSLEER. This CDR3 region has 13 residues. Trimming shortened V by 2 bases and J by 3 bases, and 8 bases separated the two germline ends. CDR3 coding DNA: TGCGCCAGCAGCCAACGGGGTGGCTACGAGCAGTACTTC. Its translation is CASSQRGGYEQYF.

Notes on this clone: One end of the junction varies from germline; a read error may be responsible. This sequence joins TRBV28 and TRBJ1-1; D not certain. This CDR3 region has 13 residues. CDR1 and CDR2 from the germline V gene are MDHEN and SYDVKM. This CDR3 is CAISMRENTEAFF. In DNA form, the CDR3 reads TGTGCCATCAGTATGAGGGAGAACACTGAAGCTTTCTTT.

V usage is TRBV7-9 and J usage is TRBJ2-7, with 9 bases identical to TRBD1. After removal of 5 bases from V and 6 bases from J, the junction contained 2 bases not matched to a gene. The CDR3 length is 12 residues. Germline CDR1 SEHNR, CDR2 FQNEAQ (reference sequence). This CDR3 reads CASSRTGVEQYF. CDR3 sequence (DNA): TGTGCCAGCAGCAGGACAGGGGTCGAGCAGTACTTC.

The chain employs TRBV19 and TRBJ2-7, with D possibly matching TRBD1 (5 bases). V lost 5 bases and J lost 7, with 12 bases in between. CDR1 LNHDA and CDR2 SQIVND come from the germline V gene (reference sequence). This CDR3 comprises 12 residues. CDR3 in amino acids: CASSDRMGEQYF. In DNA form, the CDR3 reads TGTGCCAGTAGTGACAGAATGGGGGAGCAGTACTTC.